The subject of this entry is one T cell receptor (beta chain). Its antigen is currently unknown. These data are taken from a study of cytomegalovirus exposure and HLA in healthy donors. Study-wide context: Of the donors genotyped, about 390 in all, about 81% fell in the Caucasian-associated ancestry cluster.

General observations from the study: Many donors carried some public TCRs, although rarity characterized most TCR sequences. There were reportedly fewer N-insertions in an Asian-associated ancestry cluster than the roughly 670-donor mean, in a later analysis.

The junction had 6 bases not matched to a gene; V was cut back by 1 base and J by 2 bases. The CDR3 spans 17 residues. Germline CDR1 reads ENHRY; CDR2 reads SYGVKD. PCR amplification relied on 60 Vbeta primers (plus 13 Jbeta primers). How the authors handled the data: Later, tens of millions of unique TCR beta chains were counted in an analysis, and roughly 11 million of them were shared. Sequencing was performed with immunoSEQ multiplex PCR; in TCRdb, only in-frame clones are kept and a portion is missing. V, J and clone size derive from that table, while D and trimming were established from the DNA sequence. The listing contains 90,000 to 100,000 clones.

The chain recombines TRBV10-3 with TRBJ1-4, with 8 bases identical to TRBD1. This clonotype originated in a woman under 40 in good health and CMV-seronegative. The sample was PBMCs. CDR3 region: CAISEFKTGATNEKLFF. In DNA, the CDR3 is TGTGCCATCAGTGAGTTTAAGACAGGGGCTACTAATGAAAAACTGTTTTTT.